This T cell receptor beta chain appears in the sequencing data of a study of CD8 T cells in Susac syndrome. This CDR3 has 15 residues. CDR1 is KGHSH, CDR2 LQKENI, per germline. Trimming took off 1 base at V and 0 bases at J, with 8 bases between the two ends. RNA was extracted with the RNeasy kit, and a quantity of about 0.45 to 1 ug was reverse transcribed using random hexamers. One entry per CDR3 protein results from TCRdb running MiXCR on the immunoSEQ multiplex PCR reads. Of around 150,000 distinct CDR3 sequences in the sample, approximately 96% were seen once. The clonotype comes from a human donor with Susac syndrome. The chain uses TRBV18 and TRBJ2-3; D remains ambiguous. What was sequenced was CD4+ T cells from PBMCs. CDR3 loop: CASSPQVQSTDTQYF. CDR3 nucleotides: TGTGCCAGCTCACCACAGGTTCAGAGCACAGATACGCAGTATTTT.